Below, one T cell receptor beta chain is given with its context. As yet, its antigen is unknown. The second PCR ran roughly 7 to 12 cycles with a sample-barcoded 5' primer and J-beta primers. One entry per CDR3 protein results from TCRdb running MiXCR on the 5' RACE reads. The sample records 1.5 million to 1.8 million distinct CDR3 sequences, around 40% being singletons. Trimming stripped 2 bases from V and 0 bases from J, with 11 bases between. CDR3 length: 15 amino acids. Germline assignment: CDR1 GTSNPN and CDR2 SVGIG (reference sequence). Approximately 10 milliliters of peripheral blood were drawn from each donor into EDTA-treated tubes. This record belongs to a study of blood T cells in healthy people across ages. Study-wide results and caveats: Older individuals had lower TCR beta diversity per million T cells (the decline was roughly linear). In long-lived donors, naive CD4+ cell counts and diversity exceeded those of aged donors.

The sequencing input was blood. This sequence was found in a woman under 30 in good health. The rearrangement uses TRBV30 and TRBJ1-5, with D maybe TRBD1 (6 bases). CDR3 in amino acids: CAWSRDTTSNQPQHF. For the CDR3, the DNA is TGTGCCTGGAGTCGGGACACAACTAGCAATCAGCCCCAGCATTTT.